These 2 T cell receptor beta chains originate from one sample sequenced in a study of cytomegalovirus exposure and HLA in healthy donors. Vbeta (60) and Jbeta (13) primers were used in the PCR. Libraries were prepared by immunoSEQ multiplex PCR; TCRdb keeps only in-frame clonotypes and omits some of them. The sample gives about 130,000 clones, around 8.5% of which show up once; 5.5% is in the top ten. The sample consisted of PBMCs. Source of these receptors: a man aged 40-49 years in good health and CMV-seronegative.

V is TRBV25-1 and J is TRBJ2-5; a possible D gene is TRBD1 (5 bases). This CDR3 region has 17 residues. Germline CDR1 MGHDK, CDR2 SYGVNS. Between the trimmed V and J ends, which lost 1 base and 4 bases, there was a span of 19 bases. Written as DNA, the CDR3 is TGTGCCAGCAGTGAATTGGTCTTGGGGCTAGTAGGAGAGACCCAGTACTTC. It encodes CASSELVLGLVGETQYF. The complete variable domain, with remaining parts taken from reference TRBV25-1 and TRBJ2-5, reads EADIYQTPRYLVIGTGKKITLECSQTMGHDKMYWYQQDPGMELHLIHYSYGVNSTEKGDLSSESTVSRIRTEHFPLTLESARPSHTSQYLCASSELVLGLVGETQYFGPGTRLLVL.

The chain recombines TRBV30 with TRBJ2-3; D uncertain. V lost 4 bases to trimming and J lost 5 bases, with 13 bases between them. The CDR3 is made up of 13 amino acids. Germline loops: CDR1 GTSNPN, CDR2 SVGIG (reference sequence). The CDR3 reads CAWIKLLGDTQYF. The CDR3 nucleotides are TGTGCCTGGATAAAACTCCTCGGAGATACGCAGTATTTT.